This TCR beta chain is drawn from a study of T-cell memory formation after mild COVID-19 (dated by TCRdb to the early 2020s). In terms of the full investigation: Most TCR sequence clusters were specific to one of the two donors. T-cell clones expanding and contracting after mild COVID-19 in a couple of donors were tracked by longitudinal TCRalpha and TCRbeta repertoire sequencing. Two young, previously healthy adult volunteers, one female and one male, were included in the cohort. The research as a whole found: Contracting CD4+ clones were located mainly in the CM and EM memory subsets, whereas CD8+ clones were found to be enriched in EMRA. SARS-CoV-2 specificity was not confirmed for the second-wave clones peaking on day 37. The detection of some responding clones in pre-infection memory suggests that pre-existing cross-reactive memory T cells joined the SARS-CoV-2 response. Clones that contracted from day 15 to 85 showed balanced CD4/CD8 phenotypes, whereas a second wave of clones that expanded from day 15 to 37 leaned towards CD4+. The study covered only a couple of mild cases, and larger cohorts including severe cases with pre-infection samples were considered necessary.

Trimming costs V 0 bases and J 4 bases, and their ends lie 13 bases apart. In the germline V gene, CDR1 corresponds to LGHNA and CDR2 to YNFKEQ. The CDR3 runs 16 residues from the cysteine to the phenylalanine. The CDR3 DNA has 48 bases and is translated from base 1. Sequenced on an Illumina NovaSeq 6000. Using 5'RACE with constant-segment primers, TCRalpha and TCRbeta cDNA libraries were constructed, with sample barcodes and unique molecular identifiers added in the process. Trizol reagent was used to extract RNA from every sample. The libraries were amplified in two PCR steps, and the second step added a second sample barcode and Illumina TruSeq adapters. Sequencing of libraries was performed on an Illumina NovaSeq with 2 x 150 bp paired-end reads. On the study's bioinformatics: Reads were demultiplexed and collapsed into UMI-guided consensus sequences with migec v1.2.7. Using mixcr v2.1.11, the UMI consensuses were aligned to TRA and TRB V and J templates and assembled into clonotypes. Clonotypes were classified as expanded or contracted when called significant by both edgeR and NoisET, with noise models trained on biological replicates. For edgeR calls, a false discovery rate-adjusted p below 0.01 and a log2 fold-change threshold of 1 were applied. As an exploratory analysis of dynamics, PCA with hierarchical clustering was applied to max-normalized trajectories of the 1000 most abundant clonotypes. Separately sequenced CD4+ and CD8+ repertoires were used to assign the CD4 or CD8 phenotype of responding clones. In-frame beta chains were kept once TCRdb had trimmed the public reads at Q25 with fastp and called clones with MiXCR. Entries that share a CDR3 protein sequence are merged under the most common genes and DNA. These V and J calls rely on TCRdb rather than the paper's analysis. The sample has 35,000 to 55,000 distinct CDR3 sequences on record, 8% to 10% of them singletons. The ten largest clones represent about an eighth of the sample.

As concerns this clonotype: No cognate antigen has been identified for it. No base quality information exists; no much larger clone differs at one position.

Ficoll-Paque density gradient centrifugation was used to isolate PBMCs. This TCR derives from an adult woman who had mild COVID-19 (a few samples of this study predate the infection). The sample titles of this study are shuffled in the database, so cell type and time point are left out; the donor was told from shared clones. Material: PBMCs or a T cell subset sorted from them (not recorded which). This chain is built from TRBV4-2 and TRBJ2-1; the D gene is perhaps TRBD2, from 5 matching bases. The CDR3 in this case is CASSQEDSPGYNEQFF. The sequence in DNA is TGTGCCAGCAGCCAAGAAGACTCTCCGGGGTACAATGAGCAGTTCTTC.